This T cell receptor beta chain was identified in a study of T cells in Graves' hyperthyroidism and ophthalmopathy. This clonotype showed up many times. Its cognate antigen is unknown. This CDR3 is 12 amino acids long. Trimming removed 9 bases from V and 2 bases from J, with 9 bases in between. From germline, CDR1 is MDHEN and CDR2 SYDVKM. Overall study results and limits: Model output signaled ophthalmopathy a median roughly 6.5 months ahead of onset.

Diagnostic assessment was based on clinical symptoms, serum thyroxine and TRAb, thyroid ultrasound and orbital computed tomography. Researchers amplified the TCR beta CDR3 regions from RNA transcripts. A first-round RT-PCR of the TCR CDR3 used the HTBI primer set. TCRdb recomputed calls from the multiplex PCR reads with MiXCR, one row per CDR3 protein. The top ten hold approximately 3.5% of the sample, which has hundreds of thousands of distinct CDR3 sequences, about 16% seen once. The sample taken for sequencing was blood. The TCR was taken from a woman aged 40 to 50 with Graves' ophthalmopathy. The chain couples TRBV28 to TRBJ2-3; D uncertain. CDR3 DNA: TGTGCCAGTCATGGGATCACAGATACGCAGTATTTT. Translated, it gives CASHGITDTQYF.